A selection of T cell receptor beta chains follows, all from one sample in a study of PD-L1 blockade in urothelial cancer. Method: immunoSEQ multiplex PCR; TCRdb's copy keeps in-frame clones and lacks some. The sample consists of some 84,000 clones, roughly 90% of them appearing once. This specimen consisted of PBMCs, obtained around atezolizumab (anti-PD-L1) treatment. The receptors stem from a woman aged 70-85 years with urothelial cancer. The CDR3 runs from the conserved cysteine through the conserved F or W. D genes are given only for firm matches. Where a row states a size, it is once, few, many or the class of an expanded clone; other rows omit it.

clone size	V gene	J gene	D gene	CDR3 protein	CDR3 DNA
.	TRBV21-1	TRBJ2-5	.	CASSTQTSGRARETQYF	TGTGCCAGCAGCACACAGACTAGCGGGAGGGCCAGGGAGACCCAGTACTTC
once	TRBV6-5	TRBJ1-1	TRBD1	CASHPGQENTEAFF	TGTGCCAGCCACCCGGGACAGGAGAACACTGAAGCTTTCTTT
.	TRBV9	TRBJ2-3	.	CASSGRDTDTQYF	TGTGCCAGCAGCGGCCGGGACACAGATACGCAGTATTTT
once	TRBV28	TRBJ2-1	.	CASSRIGDSYNEQFF	TGTGCCAGCAGTCGGATCGGGGATTCCTACAATGAGCAGTTCTTC
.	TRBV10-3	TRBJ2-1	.	CAISESDDKNNEQFF	TGTGCCATCAGTGAGTCCGATGACAAGAACAATGAGCAGTTCTTC
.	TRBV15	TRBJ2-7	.	CATSRDNQGYEQYF	TGTGCCACCAGCAGAGATAACCAGGGCTACGAGCAGTACTTC
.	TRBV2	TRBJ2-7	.	CASREGPYYEQYF	TGTGCCAGCAGGGAGGGACCATACTACGAGCAGTACTTC
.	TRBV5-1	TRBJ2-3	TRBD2	CASSLGGLAADTQYF	TGCGCCAGCAGCTTGGGGGGACTAGCGGCAGATACGCAGTATTTT
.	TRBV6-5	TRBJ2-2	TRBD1	CASSLSTGRTGELFF	TGTGCCAGCAGTCTCTCGACAGGGCGGACCGGGGAGCTGTTTTTT
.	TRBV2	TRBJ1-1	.	CASSDQTYTEAFF	TGTGCCAGCAGTGACCAGACATACACTGAAGCTTTCTTT
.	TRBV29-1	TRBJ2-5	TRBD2	CSVERDEAGGLQETQYF	TGCAGCGTTGAAAGGGACGAAGCGGGAGGGCTACAAGAGACCCAGTACTTC
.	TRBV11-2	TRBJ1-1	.	CASIRTENTEAFF	TGTGCCAGCATCAGGACAGAGAACACTGAAGCTTTCTTT
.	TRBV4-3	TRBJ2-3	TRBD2	CASSQPKGSGSTDTQYF	TGCGCCAGCAGCCAACCCAAAGGTAGCGGGAGCACAGATACGCAGTATTTT
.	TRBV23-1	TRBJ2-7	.	CASSQSGLGEQYF	TGCGCCAGCAGTCAATCGGGACTCGGCGAGCAGTACTTC
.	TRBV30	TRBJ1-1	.	CAWSPGEGYTEAFF	TGTGCCTGGAGTCCCGGAGAGGGTTACACTGAAGCTTTCTTT
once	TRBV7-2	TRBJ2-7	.	CASSAHSYEQYF	TGTGCCAGCAGCGCCCACAGTTACGAGCAGTACTTC
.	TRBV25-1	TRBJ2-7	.	CGSTGLAYEQYF	TGTGGTTCAACAGGGCTCGCCTACGAGCAGTACTTC
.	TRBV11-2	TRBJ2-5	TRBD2	CASSPGTSGRATETQYF	TGTGCCAGCAGTCCCGGGACTAGCGGGAGGGCCACGGAGACCCAGTACTTC
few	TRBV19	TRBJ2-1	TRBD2	CASNPAGGGHNEQFF	TGTGCCAGTAATCCGGCGGGCGGGGGTCACAATGAGCAGTTCTTC
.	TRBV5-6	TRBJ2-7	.	CASSLAGGSYEQYF	TGTGCCAGCAGCTTGGCAGGTGGCTCCTACGAGCAGTACTTC
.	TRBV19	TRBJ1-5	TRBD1	CASSTIRTGNNQPQHF	TGTGCCAGTAGTACTATAAGGACAGGGAATAACCAGCCCCAGCATTTT
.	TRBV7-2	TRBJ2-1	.	CASSLVRESYNEQFF	TGTGCCAGCAGCTTAGTGCGGGAATCCTACAATGAGCAGTTCTTC
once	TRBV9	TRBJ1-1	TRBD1	CASSSSGGMNTEAFF	TGTGCCAGCAGTTCTTCAGGGGGTATGAACACTGAAGCTTTCTTT
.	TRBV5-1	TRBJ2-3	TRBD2	CASSPPQGGRTDTQYF	TGCGCCAGCAGCCCCCCCCAGGGCGGGAGGACAGATACGCAGTATTTT
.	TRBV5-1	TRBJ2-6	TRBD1	CASSPRTGGSSGANVLTF	TGCGCCAGCAGCCCACGGACAGGGGGCAGCTCTGGGGCCAACGTCCTGACTTTC
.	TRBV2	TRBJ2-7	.	CASSEDRDYEQYF	TGTGCCAGCAGTGAAGACAGAGACTACGAGCAGTACTTC
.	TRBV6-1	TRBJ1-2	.	CASSEWAIYGYTF	TGTGCCAGCAGTGAATGGGCTATCTATGGCTACACCTTC
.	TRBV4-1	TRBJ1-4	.	CASSLGWGDSEKLFF	TGCGCCAGCAGCCTCGGATGGGGAGATAGTGAAAAACTGTTTTTT
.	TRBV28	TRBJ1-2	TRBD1	CASRTGVGYGYTF	TGTGCCAGCAGAACAGGGGTAGGCTATGGCTACACCTTC
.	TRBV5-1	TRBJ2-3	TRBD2	CASSSGALTDTQYF	TGCGCCAGCAGCAGCGGGGCACTCACAGATACGCAGTATTTT
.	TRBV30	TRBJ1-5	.	CAWSVGGRRPQHF	TGTGCCTGGAGTGTCGGGGGGCGGCGGCCCCAGCATTTT
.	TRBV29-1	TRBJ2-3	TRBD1	CSVQAGTGSTDTQYF	TGCAGCGTTCAAGCCGGGACAGGGAGCACAGATACGCAGTATTTT
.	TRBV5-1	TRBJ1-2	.	CASSTDSSYGYTF	TGCGCCAGCAGCACCGACAGCAGCTATGGCTACACCTTC
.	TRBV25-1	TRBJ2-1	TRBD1	CASSNSGTGLNEQFF	TGTGCCAGCAGCAACTCCGGGACAGGGCTTAATGAGCAGTTCTTC
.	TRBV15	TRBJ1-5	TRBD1	CATSRGLTGAQPQHF	TGTGCCACCAGCAGAGGCCTTACAGGGGCTCAGCCCCAGCATTTT
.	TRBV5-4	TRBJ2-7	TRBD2	CASSLDGGVTYEQYF	TGTGCCAGCAGCTTGGATGGGGGGGTCACCTACGAGCAGTACTTC
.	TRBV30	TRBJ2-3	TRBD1	CAWSGTGTGVSDTQYF	TGTGCCTGGAGTGGGACCGGGACAGGGGTTTCAGATACGCAGTATTTT
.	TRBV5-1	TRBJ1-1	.	CASSLLMNTEAFF	TGCGCCAGCAGCTTACTCATGAACACTGAAGCTTTCTTT
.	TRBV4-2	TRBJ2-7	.	CASSQAFLAHYEQYF	TGTGCCAGCAGCCAAGCGTTCCTAGCGCACTACGAGCAGTACTTC
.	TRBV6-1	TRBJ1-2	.	CASSIVPNYGYTF	TGTGCCAGCAGTATCGTTCCCAACTATGGCTACACCTTC
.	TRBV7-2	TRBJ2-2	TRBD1	CASSRTGRELFF	TGTGCCAGCAGCAGGACAGGGAGGGAGCTGTTTTTT
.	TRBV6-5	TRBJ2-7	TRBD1	CASSLDRATYEQYF	TGTGCCAGCAGTCTCGACAGGGCAACCTACGAGCAGTACTTC
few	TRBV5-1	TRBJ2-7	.	CASSLVPDSYQGQYF	TGCGCCAGCAGCTTGGTCCCGGACAGCTACCAAGGGCAGTACTTC
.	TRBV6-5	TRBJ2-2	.	CASRTETRGELFF	TGTGCCAGCAGGACCGAGACACGCGGGGAGCTGTTTTTT
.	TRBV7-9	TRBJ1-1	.	CASSLARGTEAFF	TGTGCCAGCAGCTTAGCTCGGGGCACTGAAGCTTTCTTT
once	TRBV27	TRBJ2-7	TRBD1	CASSLTGQPNLYEQYF	TGTGCCAGCAGTTTGACGGGACAGCCCAACCTCTACGAGCAGTACTTC
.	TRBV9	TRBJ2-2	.	CASSVAAGGTGELFF	TGTGCCAGCAGCGTAGCTGCGGGTGGGACCGGGGAGCTGTTTTTT
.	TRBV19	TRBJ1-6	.	CASSMRDSPLHF	TGTGCCAGTAGTATGAGGGATTCACCCCTCCACTTT
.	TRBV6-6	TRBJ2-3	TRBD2	CASGLGLPRDTQYF	TGTGCCAGCGGGTTGGGACTACCAAGAGATACGCAGTATTTT
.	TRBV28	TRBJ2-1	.	CASSFFWGLSGEQFF	TGTGCCAGCAGTTTCTTTTGGGGGCTATCGGGCGAGCAGTTCTTC
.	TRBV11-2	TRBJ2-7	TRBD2	CASSLGTTSGSGFQYF	TGTGCCAGCAGCTTAGGAACAACTAGCGGGTCGGGTTTTCAGTACTTC
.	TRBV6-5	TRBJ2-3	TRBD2	CASRTSAPDTQYF	TGTGCCAGCAGAACTAGCGCCCCAGATACGCAGTATTTT